In this sample, the clone carrying this T cell receptor beta chain turned up many times. Unmatched junction bases numbered 9, after V lost 7 bases and J lost 7 bases. The length of the CDR3 is 14 residues. The germline V gene encodes CDR1 MNHNS and CDR2 SASEGT. The time point: persistent/refractory GD, antithyroid drugs over 5 years with positive TRAb. PBMC RNA served as the TCR library source. EDTA tubes received approximately 8.4 milliliters of collected peripheral blood. This sample was included in a study of regulatory T cells in long-lasting Graves disease. Arm-PCR with iRepertoire HTBI primers amplified the CDR3 regions for these TCR beta libraries. TCRdb redid the calling of the multiplex PCR reads with MiXCR, one entry per CDR3 protein. This table holds more than 350,000 distinct CDR3 sequences, roughly 21% found once.

The chain employs TRBV6-1 and TRBJ2-2, with 7 bases aligning to TRBD1. The clonotype comes from a female donor with Graves disease. The starting material was peripheral blood mononuclear cells (PBMCs), obtained when the disease was refractory, from a patient treated with antithyroid drugs. The CDR3 protein is CASIGGRGYGELFF. The CDR3 bases are TGTGCCAGCATAGGGGGCAGGGGATACGGGGAGCTGTTTTTT.